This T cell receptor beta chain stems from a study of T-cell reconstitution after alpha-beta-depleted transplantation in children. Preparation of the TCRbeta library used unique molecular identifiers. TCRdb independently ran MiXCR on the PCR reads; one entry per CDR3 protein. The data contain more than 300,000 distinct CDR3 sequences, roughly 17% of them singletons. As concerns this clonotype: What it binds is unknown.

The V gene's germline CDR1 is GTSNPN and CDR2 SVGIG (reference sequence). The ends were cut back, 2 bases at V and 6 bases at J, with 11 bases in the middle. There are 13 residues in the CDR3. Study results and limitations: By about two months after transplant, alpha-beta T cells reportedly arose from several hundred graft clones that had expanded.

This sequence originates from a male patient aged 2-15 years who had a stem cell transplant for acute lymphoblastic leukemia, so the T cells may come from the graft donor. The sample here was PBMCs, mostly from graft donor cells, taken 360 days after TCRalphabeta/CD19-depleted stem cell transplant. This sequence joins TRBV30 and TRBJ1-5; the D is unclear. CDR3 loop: CAWSPGWVQPQHF. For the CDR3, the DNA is TGTGCCTGGAGTCCGGGGTGGGTTCAGCCCCAGCATTTT.